The clone carrying this T cell receptor (beta chain) has at least ten counts. Its target is unknown. As an off-target read in a library built for alpha chains, this beta chain has a frequency of little significance. This sample is part of a study of spatial heterogeneity in lung cancer. About the study: Each time, sequencing found more beta-chain sequences than alpha-chain sequences. The study's findings and limits: Relative to follow-up, resection was when ubiquitous expanded tumor TCRs appeared more in blood.

The time point is: sample taken at primary tumor resection. Unsorted samples of tumor, nontumor lung or frozen PBMC had their whole RNA sequenced. The donors were about 72 patients with non-small cell lung cancer that was early-stage and untreated. TCRdb independently ran MiXCR on the 5' RACE reads; one entry per CDR3 protein. The table shows approximately 11,000 distinct CDR3 sequences, with over 3% occurring only once. This receptor was taken from a female donor with early-stage non-small cell lung cancer. The sequencing here drew on PBMCs, taken at surgery.

The CDR3 DNA follows: TGTGCCAGCAGTCCAATAGCGGGGGGGCGTATGGATACGCAGTATTTT. Its translation is CASSPIAGGRMDTQYF. The rearrangement joins TRBV12-3 or TRBV12-4 to TRBJ2-3, with TRBD2 matching over 11 bases. This CDR3 is 16 amino acids long. The J segment lost 6 bases and the V segment lost 5 bases, leaving 10 bases of the junction unmatched.